The 13 T cell receptor beta chains presented below share a single source sample, sequenced in a study of T cells after yellow fever vaccination. TCRdb called the 5' RACE reads again in MiXCR, with one record for every CDR3 protein. The top ten clones hold roughly a sixth of a sample with approximately 350,000 distinct CDR3 sequences, approximately 10% of them seen once. The sequencing here drew on PBMCs, taken on the day of the first yellow fever vaccination. These receptors were collected from a man between 18 and 35 years old who received the YFV17D yellow fever vaccine.

The chain is built from TRBV7-8 and TRBJ2-5; 8 nucleotides agree with TRBD2. Germline CDR1 SGHVS, CDR2 FQNEAQ. This CDR3 region has 15 residues. J lost 2 bases, V lost 5 bases, and 7 bases had no gene match. DNA of the CDR3: TGTGCCAGCAGCCCTGGGACTAGTTATCAAGAGACCCAGTACTTC. Encoded protein: CASSPGTSYQETQYF. Filled out from reference TRBV7-8 and TRBJ2-5, the complete variable domain reads GAGVSQSPRYKVAKRGQDVALRCDPISGHVSLFWYQQALGQGPEFLTYFQNEAQLDKSGLPSDRFFAERPEGSVSTLKIQRTQQEDSAVYLCASSPGTSYQETQYFGPGTRLLVL.

This clonotype was detected only a few times. The chain carries TRBV3-1 and TRBJ1-2; D is unclear. The V and J ends lost 1 base and 0 bases respectively, with 12 bases between them. The CDR3 has 16 residues. Germline CDR1 reads LGHDT; CDR2 reads YNNKEL (reference sequence). CDR3 loop: CASSQGADVANYGYTF. CDR3 nucleotides: TGTGCCAGCAGCCAAGGGGCAGATGTAGCTAACTATGGCTACACCTTC.

This clonotype was observed a few times. This chain joins TRBV7-2 and TRBJ1-5; 8 bases are a match to TRBD1. Per the germline V gene, CDR1 is SGHTA and CDR2 is FQGNSA. J gave up 5 bases and V 1 base, and 7 bases lay outside the gene matches. This CDR3 comprises 16 residues. The CDR3 nucleotides are TGTGCCAGCAGCTTAGGGGCAGGGGGCCAGTATCAGCCCCAGCATTTT. Amino acid sequence: CASSLGAGGQYQPQHF.

The chain links TRBV4-1 to TRBJ2-3, with a tentative D call TRBD2 (5 bases). V was shortened by 2 bases and J by 6 bases, with 9 bases between the two germline ends. CDR3 size: 13 residues. Germline loops: CDR1 MGHRA, CDR2 YSYEKL. The CDR3 DNA reads as TGCGCCAGCAGCCAAATCCCGGGGGATACGCAGTATTTT. Amino acid sequence: CASSQIPGDTQYF.

V gene TRBV7-2 combines with J gene TRBJ2-3; TRBD1 aligns across 7 bases. The germline V gene encodes CDR1 SGHTA and CDR2 FQGNSA. The ends lost 3 bases at V and 11 bases at J; junction bases unmatched: 2. This CDR3 has 11 amino acids. CDR3 nucleotide sequence: TGTGCCAGCAGCTTTGGGACAGAGCAGTATTTT. Its translation: CASSFGTEQYF.

The J gene is TRBJ1-2, the V gene TRBV7-2; 7 nucleotides agree with TRBD1. This CDR3 spans 13 amino acids. Germline V lookup: CDR1 SGHTA, CDR2 FQGNSA. The trim removed 5 bases at V and 5 bases at J, leaving 5 bases unmatched. CDR3 protein: CASSDGTVYGYTF. The CDR3 coding sequence is TGTGCCAGCAGCGATGGGACAGTTTATGGCTACACCTTC.

There are many counts of this clonotype. This chain links TRBV19 with TRBJ2-1; D may be TRBD1 (6 bases). Germline V CDR1 and CDR2: LNHDA, SQIVND (reference sequence). The V and J ends lost 4 bases and 2 bases respectively, with 12 bases between them. CDR3 length: 15 amino acids. CDR3: CASSKQGFAYNEQFF. In nucleotides, the CDR3 is TGTGCCAGTAGTAAACAGGGTTTCGCCTACAATGAGCAGTTCTTC.

Only a few counts were recorded for this clonotype. V usage is TRBV4-1 and J usage is TRBJ2-3, with 11 bases that match TRBD2. With 4 bases clipped from V and 1 base from J, the junction kept 4 bases outside the gene matches. The CDR3 covers 16 residues. Germline assignment: CDR1 MGHRA and CDR2 YSYEKL. CDR3 in DNA: TGCGCCAGCAGCCCGATACTAGCGGGGGGCACAGATACGCAGTATTTT. Translated, it gives CASSPILAGGTDTQYF.

This clonotype was counted between two and nine times. The chain carries TRBV9 and TRBJ2-1; no definite D call. The CDR3 totals 13 residues. Germline lookup yields CDR1 SGDLS and CDR2 YYNGEE. V dropped 0 bases and J dropped 4 bases, with 5 bases sitting between them. The CDR3 DNA reads TGTGCCAGCAGCGTAGCGGCGTACAATGAGCAGTTCTTC. Translation: CASSVAAYNEQFF.

The rearrangement links TRBV5-1 to TRBJ2-2, with D possibly matching TRBD2 (6 bases). The germline V gene encodes CDR1 SGHRS and CDR2 YFSETQ. This CDR3 is built from 15 residues. V gave up 2 bases and J gave up 4 bases, with 12 bases separating them. The CDR3 DNA is TGCGCCAGCAGCTTTTCAGTAGCGGTCACCGGGGAGCTGTTTTTT. It yields the protein CASSFSVAVTGELFF.

The rearrangement uses TRBV25-1 and TRBJ2-4, with TRBD2 matching over 7 bases. CDR1 MGHDK and CDR2 SYGVNS come from the germline V gene. The CDR3 loop spans 17 amino acids. The junction had 7 bases not matched to a gene; V was cut back by 1 base and J by 1 base. CDR3 coding DNA: TGTGCCAGCAGTGAATTGGTTTACGGGGGGGCCAAAAACATTCAGTACTTC. The encoded protein is CASSELVYGGAKNIQYF.

The CDR3 bases are TGTGCCAGCAGCTCCGCGACGGAGCCAGACTACGAGCAGTACTTC. Its translation: CASSSATEPDYEQYF. J is TRBJ2-7 and V is TRBV7-9; D is unresolved. CDR1 is SEHNR and CDR2 is FQNEAQ in the germline V gene (reference sequence). The CDR3 is made up of 15 amino acids. The V end was cut by 4 bases, the J end by 3 bases, with 16 bases between. Combining the CDR3 with reference TRBV7-9 and TRBJ2-7 gives the whole variable domain DTGVSQNPRHKITKRGQNVTFRCDPISEHNRLYWYRQTLGQGPEFLTYFQNEAQLEKSRLLSDRFSAERPKGSFSTLEIQRTEQGDSAMYLCASSSATEPDYEQYFGPGTRLTVT.

This clonotype showed up just a few times. The chain carries TRBV7-2 and TRBJ2-2; D gene uncertain. Germline CDR1 reads SGHTA; CDR2 reads FQGNSA. The CDR3 is 14 residues long. Trimming took 5 bases from V and 4 from J, leaving 11 bases between them. The CDR3 DNA reads as TGTGCCAGCAGCGCGCGTCCCGCCACCGGGGAGCTGTTTTTT. Residues: CASSARPATGELFF.